This TCR beta chain was sequenced during a study of shared clonotypes between healthy human individuals (dated by TCRdb to about 2020). Broadly, across the study: A few men and a couple of women, aged 18 to 49 years, made up the cohort. Libraries were prepared and TCR repertoires were sequenced by different laboratories using diverse techniques, in order to increase sequencing depth and limit assay-specific biases. Blood TCR repertoires of several healthy adults were deeply sequenced to estimate repertoire size and the extent of clonotype sharing between individuals. For each donor, CD4 naive and CD4 memory were each run on three plates, CD8 naive on two plates, and CD8 memory on one plate. Per donor, leukapheresis produced somewhere between about 0.94 and 9.5 billion PBMCs.

Comment on this clone: Its antigen target is currently unknown. No base-level quality is on record; no much larger clone is a single base apart.

The donors were healthy, HIV-negative adults who had no recently reported acute infections or vaccinations. Every donor was a Caucasian adult living in Nashville, Tennessee, USA. Magnetic negative selection was used to enrich CD4+ T cells, after which naive cells were positively selected on CD45RA and the negative fraction became the memory subset. Blood was obtained by leukapheresis, after which PBMCs were separated by Ficoll-Histopaque density gradient centrifugation and cryopreserved in liquid nitrogen vapor phase. Analytical flow cytometry was used to check the purity and quantity of each magnetically sorted T cell population. Each sorted fraction had its genomic DNA isolated and then quantified by UV absorbance on a Nanodrop 2000c. Broader findings and caveats from the paper: Sharing across a few donors was observed for approximately 5% of naive CD4, around 3.5% of naive CD8, over 2% of memory CD4, and around 0.44% of memory CD8 clonotypes. Only blood was sampled, and tissue TCR repertoires likely differ from those in blood. Naive subsets generally had larger estimated clonotype richness than memory subsets. The small number of donors limited the genetic and exposure-history diversity represented. Pairwise subsampling led to the expectation that sequencing depth would affect the degree of clonotype sharing among donors. Compared with non-shared clonotypes, the clonotypes found in all four sorted-subset donors had higher generation probabilities. Even with the large sequencing depth, rarefaction of the sorted-subset datasets indicated that sequencing was incomplete.

Via the germline V gene (reference sequence), CDR1 is DFQATT and CDR2 SNEGSKA. Including the terminal cysteine and phenylalanine, the CDR3 comprises 11 residues. Just the 33-base CDR3 DNA is kept, in frame starting at base 1. Trimming removed 4 bases from V and 7 bases from J, leaving 11 bases between the germline ends. TCR CDR3 regions were amplified from genomic DNA by multiplex PCR using the deep immunoSEQ assay. Genomic DNA extracted from each cell subset was distributed evenly over all wells of several immunoSEQ 96-well plates, and each plate served as one replicate. For sorted subsets, each replicate PCR was loaded with around 220 ng genomic DNA, equivalent to 30,000 or so T cell genomes. The purified libraries were quantified using a Qubit 3.0 fluorometer, sized with a Bioanalyzer 2100, and then quantified again using the KAPA Library Quantification kit. Each immunoSEQ 96-well plate was sequenced on its own single-read 150-cycle Illumina NextSeq 550 flow cell. In the paper's pipeline: Because the immunoSEQ output held only junctional sequences and lacked quality scores, the filtering could not match the filtering applied to full-length reads. To assign V/J genes and CDR3, sequences were annotated using PyIR, a Python wrapper for IgBLAST v1.9, with IMGT germline references. Reads with weak V/J assignments (E-value above 1e-6), missing CDR3, stop codons, out-of-frame junctions, or ambiguous translated residues were removed. V3J clonotypes were defined as sequences sharing an identical inferred V gene, J gene, and CDR3 amino acid sequence. Percentage overlap between repertoires was computed as shared unique clonotypes divided by the size of the smaller repertoire. Three approaches were used to assess repertoire richness: RTK rarefaction, the Chao1 estimator, and Recon v2.1 estimates of unobserved clonotypes. For all TCRbeta clonotypes obtained by the gDNA method from a few donors, generation probabilities were computed with OLGA. TCRdb stores this immuneACCESS table with in-frame sequences only. Part of the clones is absent; in the studies checked, under half of the shortfall reflects unresolved V genes, and no reason is known for the rest. V and J calls and clone size follow that table, whereas D and trimming were derived from the DNA. This sample has around 2,000,000 clones in its table, and 85% to 95% of those were observed once. Approximately 0.13% of the sample is held by the ten biggest clonotypes.

The sequence is built from TRBV20-1 and TRBJ2-7; confidence is insufficient to name the D gene. This TCR came from a man aged 18 to 30 in good health. The sample comprised naive CD4+ T cells sorted from blood. The sample's cell subset or site label, decoded: CD45RA+ positively selected. The DNA is TGCAGTGCTAACTCGCGGCGGGAGCAGTACTTC. It translates as CSANSRREQYF.